Each of the 4 T cell receptor beta chains below was sequenced from the same sample in a study of regulatory T cells in long-lasting Graves disease. The authors built TCR beta libraries using iRepertoire HTBI primers and Arm-PCR of CDR3 regions. TCRdb analysed the multiplex PCR reads with MiXCR anew, one entry per CDR3 protein. The table shows 450,000 to 700,000 distinct CDR3 sequences, with approximately 15% occurring only once. Time point defined: newly diagnosed GD, antithyroid drugs for less than 3 months. Following extraction of RNA from PBMCs, that RNA was used to make the TCR library. This sample was shared with a second study, whose subject was T cells in Graves' hyperthyroidism and ophthalmopathy.

Specimen: peripheral blood mononuclear cells (PBMCs), collected at new diagnosis, from a patient treated with antithyroid drugs. The receptors stem from a man aged 25 to 40 with Graves disease.

This clonotype has a handful of counts. This rearrangement joins TRBV7-9 to TRBJ1-2, with D possibly matching TRBD1 (6 bases). Trimming removed 2 bases from V and 5 bases from J, with 12 bases in between. The CDR3 sequence is 14 residues long. Germline V gene sequence: CDR1 SEHNR, CDR2 FQNEAQ (reference sequence). This CDR3 is CASSLRGASYGYTF. The DNA of the CDR3 is TGTGCCAGCAGCTTACGGGGGGCTTCTTATGGCTACACCTTC.

The CDR3 DNA is TGTGCCAGTAGTATTGGCGGGGGCGCCTACAATGGGCGGTTCTTC. Residues: CASSIGGGAYNGRFF. The V gene is TRBV19, the J gene TRBJ2-1, with a possible D match to TRBD2 (7 bases). The CDR3 totals 15 residues. Germline-derived CDR1 and CDR2 are LNHDA and SQIVND (reference sequence). Trimming took off 3 bases at V and 15 bases at J, with 24 bases between the two ends.

This chain uses TRBV20-1 with TRBJ2-3, with D uncertain. Gene TRBJ2-7 matches the end of the DNA better, so the J call may be wrong. Germline CDR1 reads DFQATT; CDR2 reads SNEGSKA (reference sequence). The CDR3 length is 12 residues. CDR3 sequence: CSAREASHEQYF. Here the CDR3 DNA reads TGCAGTGCTAGAGAGGCCAGCCACGAGCAGTACTTC.

Ten or more counts support this clonotype. V usage is TRBV5-1 and J usage is TRBJ1-1; TRBD1 aligns across 10 bases. The CDR3 is 15 amino acids. CDR1 is SGHRS, CDR2 YFSETQ, per germline. Losses at the gene ends were 2 bases for V and 3 bases for J; bases not matched to a gene: 4. The DNA of the CDR3 is TGCGCCAGCAGCTTCGTGGGGACAGGGGACACTGAAGCTTTCTTT. This translates into CASSFVGTGDTEAFF.